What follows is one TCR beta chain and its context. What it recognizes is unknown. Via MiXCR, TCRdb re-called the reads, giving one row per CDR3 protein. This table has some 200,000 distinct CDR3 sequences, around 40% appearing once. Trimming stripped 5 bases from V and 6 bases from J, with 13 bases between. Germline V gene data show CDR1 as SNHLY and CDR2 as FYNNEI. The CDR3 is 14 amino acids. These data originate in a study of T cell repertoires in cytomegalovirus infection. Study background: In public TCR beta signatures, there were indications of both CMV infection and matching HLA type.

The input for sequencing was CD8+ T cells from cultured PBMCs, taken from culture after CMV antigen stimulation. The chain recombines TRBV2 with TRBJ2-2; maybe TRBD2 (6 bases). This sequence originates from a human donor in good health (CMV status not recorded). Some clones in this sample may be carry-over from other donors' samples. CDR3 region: CASSHKGEAGELFF. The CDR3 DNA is TGTGCCAGCAGTCATAAAGGGGAGGCCGGGGAGCTGTTTTTT. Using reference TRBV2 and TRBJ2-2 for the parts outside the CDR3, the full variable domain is EPEVTQTPSHQVTQMGQEVILRCVPISNHLYFYWYRQILGQKVEFLVSFYNNEISEKSEIFDDQFSVERPDGSNFTLKIRSTKLEDSAMYFCASSHKGEAGELFFGEGSRLTVL.